These 14 T cell receptor beta chains were all obtained from the same sample, sequenced in a study of human T cells and chemical hapten exposure listed by TCRdb under 2021. The library was generated by RACE. The sequencing machine was a NextSeq 500. TCRdb reran the public reads through fastp at Q25 and MiXCR, keeping productive beta chains. Each CDR3 protein gets just one entry, which takes the most common genes and DNA from the rows behind it. This sample lists some 79,000 distinct CDR3 sequences; approximately 11% were detected once. The ten largest clones capture approximately 3.7% of the sample. Sample time point, as interpreted from the label and publication: patch test 3, about 24 weeks after DPC sensitization. In light of the paper, this sample's treatment or condition label describes: therapeutic diphenylcyclopropenone sensitization with weekly scalp DPC. Sequencing was performed on whole blood, taken in connection with sensitization to the hapten diphenylcyclopropenone (DPC). The receptors derive from a woman aged 50 to 65 with alopecia areata. Some clones in this sample may be carry-over from other donors' samples.

This clonotype occurred many times. This chain connects TRBV3-1 to TRBJ2-1, with 11 bases identical to TRBD2. Unmatched junction bases numbered 13, after V lost 0 bases and J lost 0 bases. Germline V gene data show CDR1 as LGHDT and CDR2 as YNNKEL (reference sequence). CDR3 length equals 21 residues. This CDR3 is CASSQEGPGLAGVSSYNEQFF. The CDR3 nucleotides read TGTGCCAGCAGCCAAGAAGGGCCAGGACTAGCGGGTGTTAGCTCCTACAATGAGCAGTTCTTC.

This rearrangement joins TRBV29-1 to TRBJ2-1; 10 bases fit TRBD2. V dropped 3 bases and J dropped 7; count of bases not matched to a gene: 6. Per the germline V gene, CDR1 is SQVTM and CDR2 is ANQGSEA. The length of the CDR3 is 14 residues. The CDR3 bases are TGCAGCGTTGATCTAGCGGGAGTTCAAAATGAGCAGTTCTTC. It encodes CSVDLAGVQNEQFF.

Worth noting for this clonotype: The CDR3 ends on some other residue instead of the conserved phenylalanine or tryptophan, so this is likely a read error. The chain uses TRBV3-1 and TRBJ2-1; no firm D call. Germline values: CDR1 LGHDT, CDR2 YNNKEL (reference sequence). The V and J ends lost 0 bases and 6 bases respectively, with 9 bases between them. The CDR3 has 14 residues. In DNA form, the CDR3 reads TGTGCCAGCAGCCAAGATAGGGTTTCCAATGAGCAGTTCTAC. This encodes CASSQDRVSNEQFY.

The chain joins TRBV9 to TRBJ2-2; unclear D gene. CDR1 is SGDLS, CDR2 YYNGEE, per germline. CDR3 size: 15 residues. Trimming stripped 0 bases from V and 4 bases from J, with 10 bases between. As DNA, the CDR3 is TGTGCCAGCAGCGTAGTGGCGGATCCCACCGGGGAGCTGTTTTTT. It codes for CASSVVADPTGELFF.

This clonotype was counted ten times or more. The chain carries TRBV6-7 and TRBJ2-1, with TRBD2 matching over 9 bases. TRBV6-7 is assigned to the ORF class and has an uncertain function. V lost 0 bases, J lost 5 bases, and 5 bases stayed unmatched. The CDR3 runs to 16 residues. The CDR3 is CASSYSSSGDHNEQFF. The CDR3 DNA reads TGTGCCAGCAGTTACTCTTCTAGCGGGGACCACAATGAGCAGTTCTTC.

This clonotype appeared a few times. The junction differs from germline at one of its ends, possibly a read error. The rearrangement joins TRBV28 to TRBJ2-4; D is possibly TRBD1 (5 bases). The germline V gene encodes CDR1 MDHEN and CDR2 SYDVKM. The CDR3 contains 17 residues. The CDR3 protein is CATSLQQGSRTKNIQYF. In DNA form, the CDR3 reads TGTGCCACCAGTTTACAGCAGGGCTCAAGGACCAAAAACATTCAGTACTTC. The whole variable domain, remainder taken from reference TRBV28 and TRBJ2-4, is DVKVTQSSRYLVKRTGEKVFLECVQDMDHENMFWYRQDPGLGLRLIYFSYDVKMKEKGDIPEGYSVSREKKERFSLILESASTNQTSMYLCATSLQQGSRTKNIQYFGAGTRLSVL.

This clonotype was seen at least ten times. The chain recombines TRBV28 with TRBJ2-1; D remains unclear. The CDR3 runs 12 residues. Germline V lookup: CDR1 MDHEN, CDR2 SYDVKM. Trimming took 6 bases from V and 9 from J, leaving 12 bases between them. CDR3 DNA: TGTGCCAGCAGGCAATTGGGGTTTGAGCAGTTCTTC. Translating gives CASRQLGFEQFF. Based on the CDR3 plus reference TRBV28 and TRBJ2-1, the full variable domain is DVKVTQSSRYLVKRTGEKVFLECVQDMDHENMFWYRQDPGLGLRLIYFSYDVKMKEKGDIPEGYSVSREKKERFSLILESASTNQTSMYLCASRQLGFEQFFGPGTRLTVL.

DNA for the CDR3: TGCAGTGCTAGAGATTGGGCCGGCATGGATAATTCACCCCTCCACTTT. Encoded protein: CSARDWAGMDNSPLHF. The chain recombines TRBV20-1 with TRBJ1-6, with D hard to call. There are 16 residues in the CDR3. Germline V gene sequence: CDR1 DFQATT, CDR2 SNEGSKA (reference sequence). The V and J ends lost 0 bases and 5 bases respectively, with 14 bases between them.

This clonotype was seen only a few times. The chain carries TRBV7-2 and TRBJ1-1, with D unclear. The CDR3 sequence is 13 residues long. Between the trimmed V and J ends, which lost 3 bases and 2 bases, there was a span of 7 bases. CDR1 is SGHTA, CDR2 FQGNSA, per germline. As DNA, the CDR3 is TGTGCCAGCAGCTTCAGAGCCAACACTGAAGCTTTCTTT. It is translated as CASSFRANTEAFF.

This clonotype came up many times. The genes are TRBV6-1 and TRBJ2-4; possibly TRBD1 for D (6 bases). The V end lost 4 bases, the J end lost 6 bases, and 19 bases lay between the germline ends. CDR1 is MNHNS and CDR2 is SASEGT in the germline V gene. There are 16 residues in the CDR3. CDR3 loop: CASSVDDRLGVNIQYF. The CDR3 region has the DNA TGTGCCAGCAGTGTAGATGACAGGCTTGGCGTAAACATTCAGTACTTC.

Ten or more counts support this clonotype. The chain recombines TRBV20-1 with TRBJ2-7; TRBD2 agrees at 9 bases. The CDR3 is 13 amino acids. Germline CDR1 reads DFQATT; CDR2 reads SNEGSKA (reference sequence). J was trimmed by 0 bases and V by 7 bases; bases with no gene match: 4. The CDR3: CSGAAGGSYEQYF. The CDR3 DNA follows: TGCAGTGGGGCAGCGGGAGGCTCCTACGAGCAGTACTTC.

This clonotype was counted many times. V gene TRBV4-3 combines with J gene TRBJ2-6; D gene ambiguous. V lost 1 base and J lost 4, with 14 bases in between. Per germline, CDR1 LGHNA and CDR2 YSLEER. The CDR3 is 17 amino acids. The CDR3 sequence: CASSQGYQLTGANVLTF. CDR3 bases: TGCGCCAGCAGCCAAGGATACCAACTAACCGGGGCCAACGTCCTGACTTTC.

The chain uses TRBV18 and TRBJ2-5, with D possibly matching TRBD2 (5 bases). CDR3 size: 16 residues. Germline V lookup: CDR1 KGHSH, CDR2 LQKENI. Trimming pared 3 bases from V and 1 base from J, leaving 15 bases between. The DNA for the CDR3 is TGTGCCAGCTCACCGGACTCGGGCGGGCCCCAAGAGACCCAGTACTTC. Its protein is CASSPDSGGPQETQYF.

Only a few counts were recorded for this clonotype. The genes are TRBV29-1 and TRBJ2-3; 12 bases map to TRBD2. CDR1 is SQVTM and CDR2 is ANQGSEA in the germline V gene. The CDR3 has 14 amino acids. Unmatched junction bases numbered 6, after V lost 8 bases and J lost 3 bases. CDR3 coding DNA: TGCAGCTTGTCCGGGACTAGCGGGACAGATACGCAGTATTTT. Translating it yields CSLSGTSGTDTQYF.